Here is one T cell receptor (beta chain) with its context. The antigen is undetermined. V shed 5 bases and J shed 2 bases, with 9 bases lying between them. The CDR3 spans 14 residues. The germline V gene has CDR1 MNHNY and CDR2 SVGAGI (reference sequence). The data originate from a study of cytomegalovirus exposure and HLA in healthy donors. The overall study: Earlier work reported some 110 million unique TCR beta sequences from about 200 million T cells.

General observations from the study: Later, TCR association rates were found to vary by HLA locus, highest for DRB1 and lowest for HLA-C. Most TCR sequences proved rare, with some public TCRs found in many donors. Later work associated 16,951 TCR beta sequences with HLA alleles at 0.05 false discovery rate.

60 Vbeta and 13 Jbeta primers were used in PCR. Clones were sequenced by immunoSEQ multiplex PCR, and TCRdb holds only the in-frame ones, with some missing. The sample comprises some 140,000 clones, roughly 80% of which are singletons, and approximately 0.97% rests with the top ten. The sequencing input was PBMCs. This TCR came from a young man in good health and CMV-seronegative. V is TRBV6-6 and J is TRBJ2-2; D is unresolved. The CDR3 spells CASSDPLNTGELFF. Here the CDR3 DNA reads TGTGCCAGCAGTGATCCACTCAACACCGGGGAGCTGTTTTTT.